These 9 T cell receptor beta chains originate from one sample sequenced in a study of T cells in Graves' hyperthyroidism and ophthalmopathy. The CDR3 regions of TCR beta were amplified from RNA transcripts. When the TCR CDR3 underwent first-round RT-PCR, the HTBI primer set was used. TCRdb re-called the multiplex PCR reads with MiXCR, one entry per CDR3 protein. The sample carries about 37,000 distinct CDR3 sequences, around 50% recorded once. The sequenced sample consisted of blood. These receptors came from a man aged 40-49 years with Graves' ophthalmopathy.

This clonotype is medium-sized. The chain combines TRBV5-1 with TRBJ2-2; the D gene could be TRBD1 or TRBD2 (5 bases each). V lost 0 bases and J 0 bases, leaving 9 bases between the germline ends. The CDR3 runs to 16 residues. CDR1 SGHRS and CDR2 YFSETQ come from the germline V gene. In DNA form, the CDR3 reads TGCGCCAGCAGCTTGGAGGGACGGACGAACACCGGGGAGCTGTTTTTT. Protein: CASSLEGRTNTGELFF.

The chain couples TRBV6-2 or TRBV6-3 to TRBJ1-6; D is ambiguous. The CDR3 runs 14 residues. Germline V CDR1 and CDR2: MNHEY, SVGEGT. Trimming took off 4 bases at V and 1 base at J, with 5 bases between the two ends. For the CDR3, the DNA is TGTGCCAGCAGTTGGACGTCCTATAATTCACCCCTCCACTTT. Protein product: CASSWTSYNSPLHF.

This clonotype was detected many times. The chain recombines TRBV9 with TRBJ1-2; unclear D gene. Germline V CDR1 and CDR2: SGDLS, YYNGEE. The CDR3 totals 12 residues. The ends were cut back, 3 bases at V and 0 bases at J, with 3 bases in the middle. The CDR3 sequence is CASSGSNYGYTF. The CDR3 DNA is TGTGCCAGCAGCGGATCTAACTATGGCTACACCTTC.

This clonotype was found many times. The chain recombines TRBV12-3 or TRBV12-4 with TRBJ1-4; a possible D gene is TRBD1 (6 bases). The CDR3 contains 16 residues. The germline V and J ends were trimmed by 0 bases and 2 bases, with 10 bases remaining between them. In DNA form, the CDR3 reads TGTGCCAGCAGTTTAGCTGGCCAGGGGACTAATGAAAAACTGTTTTTT. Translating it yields CASSLAGQGTNEKLFF.

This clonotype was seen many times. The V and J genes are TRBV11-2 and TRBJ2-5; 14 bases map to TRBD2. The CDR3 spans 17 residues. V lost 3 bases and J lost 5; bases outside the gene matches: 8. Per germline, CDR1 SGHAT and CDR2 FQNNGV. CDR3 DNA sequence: TGTGCCAGCAGCTTCGCGACTAGCGGGGGGGCCATTGAGACCCAGTACTTC. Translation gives CASSFATSGGAIETQYF.

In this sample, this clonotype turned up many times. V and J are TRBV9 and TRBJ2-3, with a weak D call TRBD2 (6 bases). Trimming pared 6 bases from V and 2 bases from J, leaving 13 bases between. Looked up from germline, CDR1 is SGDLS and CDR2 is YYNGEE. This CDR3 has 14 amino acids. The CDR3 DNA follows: TGTGCCAGCAACCCTAGCGCCGTCACAGATACGCAGTATTTT. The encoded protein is CASNPSAVTDTQYF.

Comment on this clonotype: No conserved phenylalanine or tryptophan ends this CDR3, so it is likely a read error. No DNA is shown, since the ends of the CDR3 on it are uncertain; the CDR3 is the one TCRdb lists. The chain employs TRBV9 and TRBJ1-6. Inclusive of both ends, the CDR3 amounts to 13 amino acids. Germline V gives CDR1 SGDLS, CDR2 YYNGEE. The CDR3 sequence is CASSVRVGSAFHS.

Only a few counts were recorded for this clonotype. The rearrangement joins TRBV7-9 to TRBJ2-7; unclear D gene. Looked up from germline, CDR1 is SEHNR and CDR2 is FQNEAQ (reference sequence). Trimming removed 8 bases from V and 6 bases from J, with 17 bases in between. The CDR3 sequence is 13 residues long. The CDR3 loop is CASRLGTVSEQYF. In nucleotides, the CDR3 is TGTGCCAGCCGTCTCGGCACGGTTTCCGAGCAGTACTTC.

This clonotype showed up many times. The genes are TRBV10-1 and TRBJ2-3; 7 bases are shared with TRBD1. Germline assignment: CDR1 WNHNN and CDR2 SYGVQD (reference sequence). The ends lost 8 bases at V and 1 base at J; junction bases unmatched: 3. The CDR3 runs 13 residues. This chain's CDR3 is CASRGQRTDTQYF. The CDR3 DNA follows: TGCGCCAGCCGGGGACAGCGCACAGATACGCAGTATTTT.